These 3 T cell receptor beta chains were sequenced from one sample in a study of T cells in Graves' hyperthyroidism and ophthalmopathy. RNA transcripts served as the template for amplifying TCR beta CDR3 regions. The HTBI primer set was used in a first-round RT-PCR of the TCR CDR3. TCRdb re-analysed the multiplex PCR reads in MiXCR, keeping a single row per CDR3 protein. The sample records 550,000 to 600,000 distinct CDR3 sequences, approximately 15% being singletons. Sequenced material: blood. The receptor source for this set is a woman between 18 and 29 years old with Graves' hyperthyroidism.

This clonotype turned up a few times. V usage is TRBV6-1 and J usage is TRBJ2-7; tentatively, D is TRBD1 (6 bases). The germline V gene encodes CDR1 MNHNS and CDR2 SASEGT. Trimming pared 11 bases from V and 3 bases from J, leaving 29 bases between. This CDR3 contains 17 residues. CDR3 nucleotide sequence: TGTGCCGGAACCCAAGGAGAAAGTTGGCAGGGGATCTACGAGCAGTACTTC. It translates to CAGTQGESWQGIYEQYF.

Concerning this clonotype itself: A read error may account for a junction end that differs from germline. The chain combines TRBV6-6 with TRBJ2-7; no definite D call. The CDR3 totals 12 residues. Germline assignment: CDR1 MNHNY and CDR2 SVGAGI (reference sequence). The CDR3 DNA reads TGTGCCGGCAGTTACTCGTCCTACGAGCAGTACTTC. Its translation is CAGSYSSYEQYF.

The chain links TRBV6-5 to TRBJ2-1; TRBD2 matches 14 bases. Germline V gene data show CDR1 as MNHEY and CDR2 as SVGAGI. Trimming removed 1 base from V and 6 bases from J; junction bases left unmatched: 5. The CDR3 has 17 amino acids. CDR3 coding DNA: TGTGCCAGCAGTTACTATGGGACTAGCGGGAGTTTCAATGAGCAGTTCTTC. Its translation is CASSYYGTSGSFNEQFF.